This T cell receptor beta chain was found in a study of tumor-infiltrating lymphocytes in primary liver carcinoma. Out of unsorted whole blood came the blood RNA, and germline DNA was extracted as well. In the case of this clonotype: A read error may produce the germline difference seen at one junction end.

The input was 450 to 550 ng total RNA; TCR beta cDNA was made from it with a constant-region primer. A slightly modified ARM-PCR protocol with three nested multiplex PCR rounds produced these TCR beta libraries. Both of the initial two PCR rounds ran for around 9 cycles and employed TRBV1-TRBV30 forward primers alongside a C-beta reverse primer. TCRdb re-derived calls from the multiplex PCR reads in MiXCR, one entry per CDR3 protein. The sample lists approximately 330,000 distinct CDR3 sequences; about two thirds were seen once. This CDR3 spans 16 amino acids. Per germline, CDR1 SGDLS and CDR2 YYNGEE.

Sequencing was carried out using peripheral blood. The clonotype was recovered from a man in his forties or fifties with primary liver carcinoma and hepatitis B virus infection. The V call is TRBV9, the J call TRBJ2-3, with TRBD2 as a possible D gene (7 bases). The CDR3 DNA follows: TGTGCCAGCAGTCTCCAAGGGGGGGGCATCACAGATACACAGTATTTT. This codes for CASSLQGGGITDTQYF.